Included here is one T cell receptor beta chain sequence, with context. This sample is part of a study of control samples from healthy donors and cancer patients. Sequenced by immunoSEQ multiplex PCR; TCRdb stores in-frame clones only, minus some. The data contain 150,000 or so clones, roughly nine tenths of them singletons. The V and J ends lost 2 bases and 4 bases respectively, with 6 bases between them. CDR3 size: 13 residues. Looked up from germline, CDR1 is MDHEN and CDR2 is SYDVKM. The sequence derives from a woman in her 30s in good health. Input material: blood. This chain uses TRBV28 with TRBJ1-3; D uncertain. The CDR3 DNA reads TGTGCCAGCAGTTTACCCGCCGGAAACACCATATATTTT. Translating gives CASSLPAGNTIYF. Filled out from reference TRBV28 and TRBJ1-3, the complete variable domain reads DVKVTQSSRYLVKRTGEKVFLECVQDMDHENMFWYRQDPGLGLRLIYFSYDVKMKEKGDIPEGYSVSREKKERFSLILESASTNQTSMYLCASSLPAGNTIYFGEGSWLTVV.